This is a list of T cell receptor beta chains from one sample in a study of blood T cell repertoires in COVID-19. Clones were sequenced by immunoSEQ multiplex PCR, and TCRdb holds only the in-frame ones, with some missing. The sample lists around 60,000 clones, approximately 86% occurring once. Material for sequencing was peripheral blood. These receptors all come from a man in his fifties with active COVID-19. Both conserved end residues are part of each CDR3. Fields, in order: J gene, D gene, V gene, clone size, CDR3 DNA, CDR3 protein. D genes are given only for firm matches. Only part of the rows carry a size: once, few, many, or a class if the clone is expanded.

j_call: TRBJ2-2
d_call: TRBD2
v_call: TRBV19
clone_size: .
cdr3_nt: TGTGCCAGTAGTAAGACTAGCGGGGGGGCCTTCGGGGAGCTGTTTTTT
cdr3_aa: CASSKTSGGAFGELFF

j_call: TRBJ2-3
d_call: TRBD1
v_call: TRBV5-1
clone_size: .
cdr3_nt: TGCGCCAGCAGCAGACAGGGCCGCGTAGATACGCAGTATTTT
cdr3_aa: CASSRQGRVDTQYF

j_call: TRBJ1-5
d_call: TRBD1
v_call: TRBV18
clone_size: .
cdr3_nt: TGTGCCAGCTCCCAAGGGACAGGGAATGCAAATCAGCCCCAGCATTTT
cdr3_aa: CASSQGTGNANQPQHF

j_call: TRBJ2-4
d_call: .
v_call: TRBV5-1
clone_size: .
cdr3_nt: TGCGCCAGCAGCTTAGAGGGCACGGTCAAAAACATTCAGTACTTC
cdr3_aa: CASSLEGTVKNIQYF

j_call: TRBJ2-7
d_call: .
v_call: TRBV2
clone_size: .
cdr3_nt: TGTGCCAGCAGTGTCTACAGGGACGAGCAGTACTTC
cdr3_aa: CASSVYRDEQYF

j_call: TRBJ2-3
d_call: .
v_call: TRBV4-3
clone_size: .
cdr3_nt: TGCGCCAGCAGCCAAGACCCGGGGGGCCCACAGGGCACAGATACGCAGTATTTT
cdr3_aa: CASSQDPGGPQGTDTQYF

j_call: TRBJ2-1
d_call: .
v_call: TRBV30
clone_size: .
cdr3_nt: TGTGCCGGGGGGCAGGTCAATGAGCAGTTCTTC
cdr3_aa: CAGGQVNEQFF

j_call: TRBJ2-1
d_call: .
v_call: TRBV6-6
clone_size: .
cdr3_nt: TGTGCCAGCAGTATCCTAGGGGATGAGCAGTTCTTC
cdr3_aa: CASSILGDEQFF

j_call: TRBJ2-5
d_call: TRBD2
v_call: TRBV7-9
clone_size: .
cdr3_nt: TGTGCCAGCAGCCCGGGACTAGCGGAAGAGACCCAGTACTTC
cdr3_aa: CASSPGLAEETQYF

j_call: TRBJ1-5
d_call: .
v_call: TRBV6-5
clone_size: few
cdr3_nt: TGTGCCAGCAGTCCTACGAGCGGAAGCAATCAGCCCCAGCATTTT
cdr3_aa: CASSPTSGSNQPQHF

j_call: TRBJ2-3
d_call: .
v_call: TRBV30
clone_size: .
cdr3_nt: TGTGCCTGGCATCGGGAGACAGATACGCAGTATTTT
cdr3_aa: CAWHRETDTQYF

j_call: TRBJ2-7
d_call: .
v_call: TRBV7-2
clone_size: once
cdr3_nt: TGTGCCAGCAGCTCCACCCGCCCCGGCTACGAGCAGTACTTC
cdr3_aa: CASSSTRPGYEQYF

j_call: TRBJ1-4
d_call: TRBD1
v_call: TRBV5-4
clone_size: few
cdr3_nt: TGTGCCAGCAGCTTGGGGACAGGGGCAAGAAATGAAAAACTGTTTTTT
cdr3_aa: CASSLGTGARNEKLFF

j_call: TRBJ1-2
d_call: .
v_call: TRBV5-1
clone_size: .
cdr3_nt: TGCGCCAGCAGCTTGGAAGGAGACTATGGCTACACCTTC
cdr3_aa: CASSLEGDYGYTF